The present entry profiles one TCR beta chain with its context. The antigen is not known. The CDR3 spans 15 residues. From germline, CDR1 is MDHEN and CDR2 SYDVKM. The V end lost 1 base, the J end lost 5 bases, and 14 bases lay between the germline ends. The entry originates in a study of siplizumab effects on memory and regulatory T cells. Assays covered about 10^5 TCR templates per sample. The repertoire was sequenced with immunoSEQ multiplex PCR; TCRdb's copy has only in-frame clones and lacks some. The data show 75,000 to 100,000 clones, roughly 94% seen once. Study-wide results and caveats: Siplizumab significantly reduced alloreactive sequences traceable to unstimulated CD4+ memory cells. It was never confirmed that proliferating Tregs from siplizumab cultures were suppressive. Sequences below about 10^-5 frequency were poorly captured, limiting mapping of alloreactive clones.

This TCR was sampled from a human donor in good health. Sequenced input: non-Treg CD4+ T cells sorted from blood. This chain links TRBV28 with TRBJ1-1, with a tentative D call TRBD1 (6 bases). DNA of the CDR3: TGTGCCAGCAGTTTATCGGGCAGGGGTTTTACTGAAGCTTTCTTT. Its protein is CASSLSGRGFTEAFF.